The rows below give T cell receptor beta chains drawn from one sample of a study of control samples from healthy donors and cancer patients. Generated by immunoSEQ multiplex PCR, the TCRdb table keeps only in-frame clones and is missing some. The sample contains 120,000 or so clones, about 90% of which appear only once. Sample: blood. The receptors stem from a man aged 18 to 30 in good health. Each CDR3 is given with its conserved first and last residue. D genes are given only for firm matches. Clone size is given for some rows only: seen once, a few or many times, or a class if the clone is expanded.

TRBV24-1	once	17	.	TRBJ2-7	CAMDGGTKKAAPYEQYF	TGTGCCATGGACGGAGGGACAAAAAAAGCGGCCCCCTACGAGCAGTACTTC
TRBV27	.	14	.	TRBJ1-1	CASSPSGLSTEAFF	TGTGCCAGCAGTCCCTCGGGGTTGTCCACTGAAGCTTTCTTT
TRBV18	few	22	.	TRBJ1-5	CASSPRRDWPSSAHQVHQPQHF	TGTGCCAGCTCACCCAGACGGGACTGGCCTTCCTCGGCCCATCAGGTGCATCAGCCCCAGCATTTT
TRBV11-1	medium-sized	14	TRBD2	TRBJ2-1	CASSLGLAYDEQFF	TGTGCCAGCAGCCTGGGACTAGCGTACGATGAGCAGTTCTTC
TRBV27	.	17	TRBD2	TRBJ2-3	CASSLQGLAGPTDTQYF	TGTGCCAGCAGTTTACAGGGACTAGCGGGACCTACAGATACGCAGTATTTT
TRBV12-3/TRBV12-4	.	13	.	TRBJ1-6	CASTPDYNSPLHF	TGTGCCAGCACGCCAGATTATAATTCACCCCTCCACTTT
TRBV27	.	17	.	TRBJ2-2	CASSSIPTRADTGELFF	TGTGCCAGCAGTTCCATCCCCACCCGGGCGGACACCGGGGAGCTGTTTTTT
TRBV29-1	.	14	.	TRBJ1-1	CSVCQSGVNTEAFF	TGCAGCGTATGCCAATCAGGGGTGAACACTGAAGCTTTCTTT
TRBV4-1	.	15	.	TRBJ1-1	CASSLGQTMNTEAFF	TGCGCCAGCAGCCTTGGACAAACAATGAACACTGAAGCTTTCTTT
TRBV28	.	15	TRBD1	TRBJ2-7	CASSITGGSSYEQYF	TGTGCCAGCAGTATAACAGGGGGGAGCTCCTACGAGCAGTACTTC
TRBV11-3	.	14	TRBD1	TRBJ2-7	CASSSSGTAYEQYF	TGTGCCAGCAGCTCCTCCGGGACAGCCTACGAGCAGTACTTC
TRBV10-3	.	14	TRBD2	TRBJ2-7	CAIRVAGLAYEQYF	TGTGCCATCAGGGTAGCGGGACTCGCCTACGAGCAGTACTTC
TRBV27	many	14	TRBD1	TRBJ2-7	CASTGTGGFWEQYF	TGTGCCAGCACCGGGACAGGGGGCTTCTGGGAGCAGTACTTC
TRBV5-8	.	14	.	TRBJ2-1	CASSITGTYNEQFF	TGTGCCAGCAGCATTACCGGGACTTACAATGAGCAGTTCTTC
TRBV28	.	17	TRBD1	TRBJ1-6	CASRTTGTGGAGSPLHF	TGTGCCAGCAGAACGACCGGGACAGGGGGCGCGGGTTCACCCCTCCACTTT
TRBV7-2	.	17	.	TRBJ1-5	CASSQRVSADGNQPQHF	TGTGCCAGCAGCCAGAGGGTTTCCGCGGATGGCAATCAGCCCCAGCATTTT
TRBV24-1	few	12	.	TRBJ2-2	CATSDYSRELFF	TGTGCCACCAGTGATTATTCTCGGGAGCTGTTTTTT
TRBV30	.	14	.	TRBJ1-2	CACQPQAFNYGYTF	TGTGCCTGCCAACCTCAGGCGTTCAACTATGGCTACACCTTC
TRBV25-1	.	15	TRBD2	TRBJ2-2	CASSDPASGSGELFF	TGTGCCAGCAGTGACCCGGCTAGCGGGAGCGGGGAGCTGTTTTTT
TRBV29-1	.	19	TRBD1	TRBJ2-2	CSVLGSGTGSVDDTGELFF	TGCAGCGTTCTTGGATCAGGGACAGGGAGCGTAGATGACACCGGGGAGCTGTTTTTT
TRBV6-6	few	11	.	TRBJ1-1	CASSVGTEAFF	TGTGCCAGCAGCGTAGGGACTGAAGCTTTCTTT